This T cell receptor (beta chain) was sequenced during a study of CD8 T cells in Susac syndrome (dated by TCRdb to between 2018 and 2020). Broadly, across the study: Among the sequenced Susac syndrome patients, over five had clinically active disease and fewer than ten were in clinical remission. At the time of blood withdrawal, Susac syndrome patients were either therapy-naive, taking corticosteroids (with some also receiving IVIg), or on IVIg alone. Repertoire sequencing was used to test whether CD8+ T cell activation and differentiation in Susac syndrome was antigen driven. CD8+ T cell repertoire clonality was compared between more than ten healthy donors, approximately 14 Susac syndrome patients and about 15 multiple sclerosis patients.

Broader findings and caveats from the paper: CD8+ repertoires in Susac syndrome showed clonal expansion, which was highest in CD8+ TEMRA cells and was greater in clinically active patients than in remitting patients. The number of individuals in the TCR sequencing and HLA analysis was acknowledged as relatively small. Looking at Susac-specific public clones, the researchers identified over 15 in the total CD8+ repertoire and about 5 in the CD8+ TEMRA repertoire.

The CDR3 holds 14 amino acids from the cysteine to the phenylalanine. This entry keeps only the CDR3 DNA: 42 bases, framed from base 1. CDR1 and CDR2 (KGHSH, LQKENI) derive from the germline V gene. The germline V end is reduced by 3 bases and the J end by 5 bases; junction bases left unmatched: 6. Turning to this clonotype: This clone's antigen is unknown. Base qualities are not at hand, and no much larger clone is one base apart.

RNA was extracted with the RNeasy kit and about 0.45 to 1 ug was reverse transcribed using random hexamers. The immunoSEQ multiplex PCR assay, which covers 54 Vbeta and 13 Jbeta segments, was used to amplify TCR beta CDR3 regions. PCR amplification bias was corrected by using a synthetic template baseline for primer optimization and computational correction. The authors' pipeline ran thus. Reads were assigned to V, D and J genes according to IMGT and analyzed in immunoSEQ Analyzer, with only productive sequences retained. Clonality was computed as one minus Shannon entropy normalized by log2 of the number of productive unique sequences. For each patient and control, public and private clones were evaluated among the 100 most prevalent clones. A clone was defined as Susac-specific if it was absent from the healthy and MS cohorts, from about 1,100 published viral clones and from other ImmuneACCESS disease sequences. TCRdb reworked the public reads: Q25 trimming with fastp, MiXCR clone assembly, productive beta chains retained. Every distinct CDR3 protein forms one entry, paired with its most common genes and DNA. The V and J calls and clone size come from TCRdb's table, not from the authors' own analysis. The sample records tens of thousands of distinct CDR3 sequences, approximately 95% of which are singletons. The ten most abundant clones make up 0.4% to 0.5% of the sample.

Peripheral blood CD8+ and CD4+ T cells from healthy donors, Susac syndrome patients and multiple sclerosis patients were profiled using high-throughput TCR beta sequencing. The Susac syndrome patients fulfilled recently defined diagnostic criteria for either definite or probable disease. CD8+ TEMRA cells were enriched by FACS, while bulk CD8+ and CD4+ T cells were purified by magnetic negative isolation. Blood was collected in EDTA tubes and processed within 24 hours, with PBMCs isolated through density gradient centrifugation. PBMCs destined for TCR sequencing were cryopreserved in liquid nitrogen and later thawed in a 37 °C water bath. A purity of at least 90% was achieved for sorted or isolated CD4+, CD8+ and CD8+ TEMRA cells.

The TCR originated in a human donor with Susac syndrome. The chain links TRBV18 with TRBJ1-2; TRBD1 aligns with 7 central bases. The sample was CD8+ T cells from PBMCs. In nucleotide form, the sequence is TGTGCCAGCTCACCGGAGAGGGGGCCGTATGGCTACACCTTC. It encodes CASSPERGPYGYTF.